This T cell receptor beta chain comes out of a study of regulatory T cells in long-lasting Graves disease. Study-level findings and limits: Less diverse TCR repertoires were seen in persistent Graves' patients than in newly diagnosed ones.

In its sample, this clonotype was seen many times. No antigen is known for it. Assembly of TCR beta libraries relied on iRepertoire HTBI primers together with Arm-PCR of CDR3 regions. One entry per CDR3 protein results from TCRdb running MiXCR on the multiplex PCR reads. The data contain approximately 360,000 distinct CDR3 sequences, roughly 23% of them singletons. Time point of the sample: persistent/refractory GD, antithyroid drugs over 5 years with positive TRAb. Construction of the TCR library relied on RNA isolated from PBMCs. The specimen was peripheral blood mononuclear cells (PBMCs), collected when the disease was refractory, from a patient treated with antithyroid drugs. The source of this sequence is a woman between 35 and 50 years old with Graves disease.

The CDR3 protein is CASSYSRTGISPLHF. CDR3 in DNA: TGTGCCAGCAGTTACTCAAGGACAGGGATTTCACCCCTCCACTTT. The chain has TRBV6-5 and TRBJ1-6, with 8 positions matching TRBD1. CDR3 size: 15 residues. Germline trimming cut 0 bases from V and 9 bases from J; bases unmatched to any gene: 4. From germline, CDR1 is MNHEY and CDR2 SVGAGI.